This T cell receptor beta chain was profiled in a study of Graves' ophthalmopathy and Graves' hyperthyroidism. Study-level background: Stable hyperthyroid donors showed no ophthalmopathy during 18 months follow-up.

Researchers took RNA transcripts and amplified TCR beta CDR3 regions from them. After a first-round RT-PCR with HTBI primers, a second-round multiplex PCR was run. Each CDR3 protein gets one entry after TCRdb re-called the multiplex PCR reads with MiXCR. The sample holds 500,000 to 600,000 distinct CDR3 sequences, about 35% seen once. The ends lost 5 bases at V and 2 bases at J; junction bases unmatched: 8. Germline loops: CDR1 SGHTA, CDR2 FQGNSA. The CDR3 consists of 16 residues. The chain uses TRBV7-2 and TRBJ1-2; 10 positions agree with TRBD1. The sequence was collected from an adult man with Graves' hyperthyroidism. Sequencing was carried out using peripheral blood or thyroid tissue (not recorded which). This CDR3 reads CASSSRDRGANYGYTF. As DNA, the CDR3 is TGTGCCAGCAGCAGCCGGGACAGGGGCGCCAACTATGGCTACACCTTC.